Below are 8 T cell receptor beta chains sequenced from a single sample in a study of CD8+ T cells in alopecia areata. Regarding treatment: oral pan-JAK inhibitor, 5-10 mg twice daily. After isolation, RNA underwent reverse transcription to generate cDNA as the sequencing template. The data were produced by immunoSEQ multiplex PCR, yet TCRdb's version contains in-frame clones alone and is incomplete. The sample shows 200,000 or so clones, 40% to 45% of them seen only once. Material: CD4+ T cells sorted from blood, obtained at roughly week 36, from a patient treated with tofacitinib. These receptors originate from a human donor with alopecia areata.

The chain has TRBV9 and TRBJ2-1; 11 bases fit TRBD2. V lost 0 bases, J lost 9 bases, and 5 bases stayed unmatched. Germline V CDR1 and CDR2: SGDLS, YYNGEE. The CDR3 extends over 15 amino acids. The CDR3 loop is CASSVGLAGGPEQFF. The CDR3 nucleotides read TGTGCCAGCAGCGTAGGGCTAGCGGGAGGACCTGAGCAGTTCTTC.

This chain uses TRBV25-1 with TRBJ1-2, with 8 bases identical to TRBD1. V lost 7 bases, J lost 5 bases, and 9 bases stayed unmatched. Germline V gene lookup returns CDR1 MGHDK and CDR2 SYGVNS. This CDR3 has 14 amino acids. CDR3 in amino acids: CASTTTGQAYGYTF. CDR3 DNA: TGTGCCAGCACCACAACGGGACAGGCGTATGGCTACACCTTC.

This clone was picked up one time. The chain employs TRBV7-2 and TRBJ1-5, with a possible D match to TRBD1 (5 bases). Germline CDR1 SGHTA, CDR2 FQGNSA. This CDR3 comprises 15 residues. V lost 1 base, J lost 3 bases, and 10 bases lay in between. This chain's CDR3 is CASSLGGRNNQPQHF. The CDR3 region has the DNA TGTGCCAGCAGCTTAGGGGGACGGAACAATCAGCCCCAGCATTTT.

The genes are TRBV7-2 and TRBJ2-1, with TRBD1 identical over 7 bases. The CDR3 is 14 residues long. Germline CDR1 is SGHTA and CDR2 is FQGNSA. V lost 7 bases to trimming and J lost 13 bases; unmatched junction nucleotides: 16. CDR3 region: CASTLGFRGDRQFF. As DNA, the CDR3 is TGTGCCAGCACCCTCGGGTTTCGTGGGGACAGACAGTTCTTC.

The chain has TRBV27 and TRBJ1-2; D not resolved. There are 16 residues in the CDR3. Trimming left V 2 bases short and J 0 bases short, with 13 bases between. Per germline, CDR1 MNHEY and CDR2 SMNVEV (reference sequence). The CDR3: CASSLIGGSPNYGYTF. The CDR3 coding sequence is TGTGCCAGCAGTTTAATCGGCGGGTCCCCTAACTATGGCTACACCTTC.

The V gene is TRBV11-2, the J gene TRBJ2-3; D tentatively reads TRBD1 or TRBD2 (5 bases each). Trimming pared 0 bases from V and 3 bases from J, leaving 10 bases between. Germline values: CDR1 SGHAT, CDR2 FQNNGV. CDR3 length equals 15 residues. CDR3 bases: TGTGCCAGCAGCTTAGACGGGGCTCAAACAGATACGCAGTATTTT. It is translated as CASSLDGAQTDTQYF.

The chain recombines TRBV15 with TRBJ2-3; TRBD1 might be the D (5 bases). CDR1 LNHNV and CDR2 YYDKDF come from the germline V gene (reference sequence). The ends were cut back, 0 bases at V and 1 base at J, with 17 bases in the middle. The CDR3 spans 18 residues. CDR3 coding DNA: TGTGCCACCAGCAGAGAGGCTGGTCGCAGGGAAGGCACAGATACGCAGTATTTT. This encodes CATSREAGRREGTDTQYF.

The V gene is TRBV6-6, the J gene TRBJ2-4, with D perhaps TRBD2 (7 bases). The CDR3 spans 14 residues. Trimming removed 8 bases at V and 8 bases at J, with 19 bases between. In germline, CDR1 is MNHNY, CDR2 SVGAGI (reference sequence). The chain's CDR3 is CASQRDTLMDIQYF. CDR3 DNA: TGTGCCAGCCAGCGGGACACATTAATGGACATTCAGTACTTC.